The rows below give T cell receptor beta chains drawn from one sample of a study of blood T cell repertoires in COVID-19. Here immunoSEQ multiplex PCR was the method, and the copy in TCRdb shows in-frame clones only, minus some. The repertoire holds approximately 200,000 clones, with roughly nine tenths as singletons. Material for sequencing was peripheral blood. The source is an older man with active or convalescent COVID-19. Each CDR3 is given without its conserved first and last residue. The listing skips clone size in some rows; elsewhere it reads once, few, many or a size class.

>TRBV7-2|TRBJ2-4|.
ASSPTLTGGARNIQY
>TRBV12-3/TRBV12-4|TRBJ1-1|.
ASSFIPNTEAF
>TRBV6-5|TRBJ2-5|.
ASSYRRDRALGTQY
>TRBV9|TRBJ2-2|once
ASSARTAGELF
>TRBV9|TRBJ1-2|.
ASSAPLFGYT
>TRBV24-1|TRBJ2-7|.
ATSDSGTAASYEQY
>TRBV6-5|TRBJ1-1|.
ASSSPGQVNTEAF
>TRBV19|TRBJ1-2|few
ASSISGGYGYT
>TRBV10-1|TRBJ2-1|.
ASSESNPRQQF
>TRBV7-8|TRBJ1-4|.
ASSPRGGIMAEKLF
>TRBV5-6|TRBJ2-5|few
ASSYGQSGKETQY
>TRBV2|TRBJ1-2|.
ASSGGQGFGYT
>TRBV7-2|TRBJ2-7|few
ASSFGGATYEQY
>TRBV5-4|TRBJ2-1|.
ASSQVVGAAYNEQF
>TRBV19|TRBJ2-5|.
ASSISLGGSETQY
>TRBV4-3|TRBJ2-2|.
ASSQDLLRGWNTGELF
>TRBV2|TRBJ2-7|once
ASNRDSTYEQY
>TRBV19|TRBJ1-6|.
ASSDSSNSPLH
>TRBV27|TRBJ1-1|.
ASSFAGNTEAF
>TRBV25-1|TRBJ2-5|.
ASTWTGGETQY
>TRBV28|TRBJ1-6|.
ASSLNFRDRANSPLH
>TRBV4-1|TRBJ2-1|.
ASSQDPGLVRDEQF
>TRBV27|TRBJ2-2|.
ASSLVAGTNTGELF